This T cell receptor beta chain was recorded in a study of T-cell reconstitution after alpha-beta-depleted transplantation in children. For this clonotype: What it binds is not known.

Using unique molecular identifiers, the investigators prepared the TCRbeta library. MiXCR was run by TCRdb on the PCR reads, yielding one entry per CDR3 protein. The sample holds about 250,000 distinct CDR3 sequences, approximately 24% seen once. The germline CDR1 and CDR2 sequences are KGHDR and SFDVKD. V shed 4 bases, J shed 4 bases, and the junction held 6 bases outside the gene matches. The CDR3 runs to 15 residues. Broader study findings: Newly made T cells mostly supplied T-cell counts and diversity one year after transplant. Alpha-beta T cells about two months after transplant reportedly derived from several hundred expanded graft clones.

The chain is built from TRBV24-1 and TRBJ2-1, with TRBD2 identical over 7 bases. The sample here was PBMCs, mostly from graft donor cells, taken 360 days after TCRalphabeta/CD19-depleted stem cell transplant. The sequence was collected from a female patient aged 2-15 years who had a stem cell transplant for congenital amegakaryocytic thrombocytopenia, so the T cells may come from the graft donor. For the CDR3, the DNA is TGTGCCACCAGTGACCTTAGCGGGTCTTACAATGAGCAGTTCTTC. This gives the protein CATSDLSGSYNEQFF.